This T cell receptor (beta chain) was captured by sequencing in a study of T cells in Graves' hyperthyroidism and ophthalmopathy. Study-wide results and caveats: Ophthalmopathy and stable hyperthyroidism were separated by a 13 V-J model.

This clonotype was seen at least ten times. Its antigen is not identified. CDR3 length: 13 residues. Trimming removed 2 bases from V and 7 bases from J; junction bases left unmatched: 3. CDR1 SGHRS and CDR2 YFSETQ come from the germline V gene. Amplified TCR beta CDR3 regions came from RNA transcripts. The TCR CDR3 was amplified in a first-round RT-PCR using the HTBI primer set. TCRdb used MiXCR to reprocess the multiplex PCR reads, holding one entry per CDR3 protein. The sample shows about 300,000 distinct CDR3 sequences, 16% of them seen only once. No progression to ophthalmopathy during 18 months of follow-up defined stable disease.

The sequence came from a young man with Graves' hyperthyroidism. The rearrangement uses TRBV5-1 and TRBJ2-1; TRBD2 aligns across 7 bases. Sequenced sample: blood. The CDR3 DNA sequence: TGCGCCAGCAGCTTTTGGGGAGGGAATGAGCAGTTCTTC. Translating gives CASSFWGGNEQFF.